This is a list of T cell receptor beta chains from one sample in a study of metastatic and nonmetastatic thyroid tumors. TCRdb recomputed clones from the PCR reads via MiXCR. Of 43,000 or so clones in the sample, 16% were seen once. The sample was blood. These receptors were collected from a female donor with papillary thyroid cancer or a benign thyroid nodule (not recorded which). Some clones in this sample may be carry-over from other donors' samples. Each CDR3 is given with its conserved first and last residue. The D gene is left open where the match is weak. Clone sizes are given selectively: once, few, many, or a class where the clone is expanded.

d_call	clone_size	v_call	j_call	cdr3_nt	cdr3_aa
TRBD2	many	TRBV11-2	TRBJ2-5	TGTGCCAGCAGCTTAGTTCTAGCGGGAGGGGGGGCCCAAGAGACCCAGTACTTC	CASSLVLAGGGAQETQYF
.	many	TRBV12-3/TRBV12-4	TRBJ2-5	TGTGCCAGCAGTTCTGGAGAGACCCAGTACTTC	CASSSGETQYF
.	many	TRBV24-1	TRBJ1-2	TGTGCCACGGGGGAGACGGGAGACTATGGCTACACCTTC	CATGETGDYGYTF
.	many	TRBV18	TRBJ2-5	TGTGCCAGCTCACCACCCGTCGCCCAGACCCAGTACTTC	CASSPPVAQTQYF
.	.	TRBV27	TRBJ1-2	TGTGCCACAATCCCTGACAGAGGTGGTAACTATGGCTACACCTTC	CATIPDRGGNYGYTF
.	many	TRBV11-3	TRBJ2-7	TGTGCCAGCAGCTCCCTGGGGGGACAGCTACCCTACGAGCAGTACTTC	CASSSLGGQLPYEQYF
TRBD1	.	TRBV6-1	TRBJ1-2	TGTGCCAGCAACCCGACAGGGGGCGTGGGCTATGGCTACACCTTC	CASNPTGGVGYGYTF
TRBD2	few	TRBV6-1	TRBJ2-5	TGTGACAGCAGACCGATTGGGAGGGCAGGGGAGACCCAGTACTTC	CDSRPIGRAGETQYF
TRBD1	many	TRBV20-1	TRBJ1-2	TGCAGTGGGAACCAACCGGGACAGGGGGACTATGGCTACACCTTC	CSGNQPGQGDYGYTF
.	.	TRBV15	TRBJ2-1	TGTGCCACCAGCAGAGCGGCACCGCGCGGTGAGCAGTTCTTC	CATSRAAPRGEQFF
.	.	TRBV18	TRBJ2-1	TGTGCCAGCTCATCATCGACGGGAGATGAGCAGTTCTTC	CASSSSTGDEQFF
.	many	TRBV6-4	TRBJ2-5	TGTGCCAGCAGTGCGACACCCCAAGAGACCCAGTACTTC	CASSATPQETQYF
TRBD2	many	TRBV9	TRBJ2-1	TGTGCCAGCAGCGAGCGAGGGACTAGCGAATTTTTTGAGCAGTTCTTC	CASSERGTSEFFEQFF
TRBD1	.	TRBV19	TRBJ2-1	TGTGCCAGTAGTGGGATACGGGACAGGGCATCGCACGGCAATGAGCAGTTCTTC	CASSGIRDRASHGNEQFF
.	many	TRBV4-1	TRBJ2-7	TGCGCCAGCAGCCAAGGTCTGGGGAACTACGAGCAGTACTTC	CASSQGLGNYEQYF
TRBD1	.	TRBV6-1	TRBJ1-4	TGTGCAAGCAGTCCCGGGGGGACAGGGGCAGAAAAACTATTTTTT	CASSPGGTGAEKLFF
.	.	TRBV12-3/TRBV12-4	TRBJ2-7	TGTGCCAGCAGTCTGGACCTTCTGGGGGAGCAGTACTTC	CASSLDLLGEQYF
TRBD2	.	TRBV11-1	TRBJ2-5	TGTGCCAGCAGCCTCCCGAGTGCATTCTTTCGGGGGGGCCAAGAGACCCAGTACTTC	CASSLPSAFFRGGQETQYF
.	many	TRBV6-1	TRBJ1-2	TGTGCCAGCGGCCCGACGGGAGCTAACTATGGCTACACCTTC	CASGPTGANYGYTF
TRBD2	.	TRBV5-1	TRBJ2-1	TGCGCCAGCGGCGCCTCGGGGGGAGGGGACGAGAGACAGTTCTTC	CASGASGGGDERQFF
.	.	TRBV5-1	TRBJ2-2	TGCGCCAGCAGTTCGGGGGGCGATGGCGGGGAGCTGTTTTTT	CASSSGGDGGELFF
TRBD1	few	TRBV6-4	TRBJ2-2	TGTGCCAGCAGCCGATCCGGGACAGGGGCCAACACCGGGGAGCTGTTTTTT	CASSRSGTGANTGELFF
.	.	TRBV6-1	TRBJ1-1	TGTGCCAGCAGTGAAGTAGGGGGGAACACTGAAGCTTTCTTT	CASSEVGGNTEAFF
.	.	TRBV28	TRBJ2-7	TGTGCCAGCAGTTTTCGGGGCTACGAGCAGTACTTC	CASSFRGYEQYF
TRBD2	many	TRBV12-3/TRBV12-4	TRBJ2-6	TGTGCCAGCAGTTTTGCGGGAGCTGGGGCCAACGTCCTGACTTTC	CASSFAGAGANVLTF
TRBD2	many	TRBV6-1	TRBJ2-2	TGTGCCAGCAGGATGACTAGCGGGAGACCCGGGGAGCTGTTTTTT	CASRMTSGRPGELFF
TRBD1	.	TRBV18	TRBJ1-1	TGTGCCACTAACCCAGGGGGAGGTACTGAAGCTTTCTTT	CATNPGGGTEAFF
TRBD1	.	TRBV10-1	TRBJ2-2	TGCGCCAGCAGTGACCTCGGACAGGGTGGCACCGGGGAGCTGTTTTTT	CASSDLGQGGTGELFF
.	.	TRBV7-8	TRBJ2-5	TGTGCCAGCAGCTTAGGACTGAAAGAGACCCAGTACTTC	CASSLGLKETQYF
.	many	TRBV4-2	TRBJ2-4	TGTGCCAGCAGCCAAGATAGCGACCTCAAAAACATTCAGTACTTC	CASSQDSDLKNIQYF
TRBD2	.	TRBV27	TRBJ2-1	TGTGCCAGCAGTGTAGCGGGAGCCGCCTCCTACAATGAGCAGTTCTTC	CASSVAGAASYNEQFF
TRBD2	.	TRBV7-3	TRBJ2-1	TGTGCCAGCAGCACCGCCACTAGCGGGAGATCATACAATGAGAAGTTCTTC	CASSTATSGRSYNEKFF
TRBD1	.	TRBV27	TRBJ2-2	TGTGCCAGCAGTTTGACCGGGACAGGTTCCACCGGGGAGCTGTTTTTT	CASSLTGTGSTGELFF
.	medium-sized	TRBV6-1	TRBJ2-7	TGTGCCAGCAGTGAGTCGGTCCGTGGGGAGCAGTACTTC	CASSESVRGEQYF
.	many	TRBV5-1	TRBJ1-2	TGCGCCAGCAGCTTTTTGAACGAGCAGGCCTATGGCTACACCTTC	CASSFLNEQAYGYTF
.	few	TRBV10-1	TRBJ2-1	TGCGCCAGCAGTGAGTCGCGCGGGTTCCAAAATGAGCAGTTCTTC	CASSESRGFQNEQFF
TRBD2	once	TRBV5-1	TRBJ2-1	TGCGCCAGCAGCTGGGCCGCCCAAGCGGGAGGGCCCAATGAGCAGTTCTTC	CASSWAAQAGGPNEQFF
.	.	TRBV27	TRBJ1-5	TGTGCCAGCAGTTTAACGGGGAGCAATCAGCCCCAGCATTTT	CASSLTGSNQPQHF
TRBD2	.	TRBV20-1	TRBJ2-3	TGCAGTGCTTGGGCGTGGCTAGCGGTAGATACGCAGTATTTT	CSAWAWLAVDTQYF
.	many	TRBV7-9	TRBJ1-2	TGTGCCAGCAGCTTAGAAGCAGGGATCCGGTATGGCTACACCTTC	CASSLEAGIRYGYTF
TRBD2	many	TRBV7-9	TRBJ2-1	TGTGCCAGCAGGGTTACTGGGACTAGCAATGAGCAGTTCTTC	CASRVTGTSNEQFF
.	many	TRBV13	TRBJ1-3	TGTGCCAGCAGCTTAGGAGGTTTCTCTGGAAACACCATATATTTT	CASSLGGFSGNTIYF
.	many	TRBV20-1	TRBJ1-1	TGCAGTGCTACGGGAGTGAGTAAGGACACTGAAGCTTTCTTT	CSATGVSKDTEAFF
.	many	TRBV30	TRBJ2-3	TGTGCCTGGAGTGTACAAGGAGCGTCCCCAGATACGCAGTATTTT	CAWSVQGASPDTQYF
.	.	TRBV20-1	TRBJ2-2	TGCAGTGGAACGGGACGGGAAGGGAACACCGGGGAGCTGTTTTTT	CSGTGREGNTGELFF
TRBD2	many	TRBV12-3/TRBV12-4	TRBJ2-2	TGTGCCAGCCAAGGGGCGGGAGACCTCACCGGGGAGCTGTTTTTT	CASQGAGDLTGELFF
.	many	TRBV6-5	TRBJ1-4	TGTGCCAGCAGTTACCGGGTTGGAGAAAAACTGTTTTTT	CASSYRVGEKLFF
.	many	TRBV6-5	TRBJ1-2	TGTGCCAGCGGTTACGAGGGAGGCTACACCTTC	CASGYEGGYTF
.	.	TRBV7-9	TRBJ1-6	TGTGCCAGCAGCTTAGCGTCAAGGTCACCCCCTCACTTT	CASSLASRSPPHF
.	many	TRBV4-1	TRBJ2-3	TGCGCCAGCAGCCTTGTCGCGGGTAATCCAGATACGCAGTATTTT	CASSLVAGNPDTQYF
.	many	TRBV7-9	TRBJ2-2	TGTGCCAGCAGACCCGGGACAGCGGGGACCGGGGAGCTGTTTTTT	CASRPGTAGTGELFF
TRBD2	many	TRBV5-1	TRBJ2-2	TGCGCCAGCAGGACTAGCGGTCAGACCGGGGAGCTGTTTTTT	CASRTSGQTGELFF
.	few	TRBV6-1	TRBJ2-7	TGTGCCAGCAGTTCCCCGTATACCTACGAGCAGTACTTC	CASSSPYTYEQYF